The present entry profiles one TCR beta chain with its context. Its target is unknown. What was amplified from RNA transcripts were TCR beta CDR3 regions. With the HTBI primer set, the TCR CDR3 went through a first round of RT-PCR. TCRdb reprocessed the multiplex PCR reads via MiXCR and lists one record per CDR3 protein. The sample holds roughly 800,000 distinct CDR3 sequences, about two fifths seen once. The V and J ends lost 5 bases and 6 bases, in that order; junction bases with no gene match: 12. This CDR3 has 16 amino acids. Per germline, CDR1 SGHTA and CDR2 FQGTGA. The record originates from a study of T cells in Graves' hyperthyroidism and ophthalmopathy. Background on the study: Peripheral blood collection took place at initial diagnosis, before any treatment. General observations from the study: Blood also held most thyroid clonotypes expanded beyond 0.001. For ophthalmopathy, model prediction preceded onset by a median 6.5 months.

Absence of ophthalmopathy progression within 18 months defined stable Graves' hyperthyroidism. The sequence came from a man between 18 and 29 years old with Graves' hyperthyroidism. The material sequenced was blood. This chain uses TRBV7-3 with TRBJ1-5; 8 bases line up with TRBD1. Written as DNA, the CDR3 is TGTGCCAGCAGCCCCCACGGACAGGGATCGGGTCAGCCCCAGCATTTT. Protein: CASSPHGQGSGQPQHF. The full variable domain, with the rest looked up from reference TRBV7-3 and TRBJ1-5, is GAGVSQTPSNKVTEKGKYVELRCDPISGHTALYWYRQSLGQGPEFLIYFQGTGAADDSGLPNDRFFAVRPEGSVSTLKIQRTERGDSAVYLCASSPHGQGSGQPQHFGDGTRLSIL.